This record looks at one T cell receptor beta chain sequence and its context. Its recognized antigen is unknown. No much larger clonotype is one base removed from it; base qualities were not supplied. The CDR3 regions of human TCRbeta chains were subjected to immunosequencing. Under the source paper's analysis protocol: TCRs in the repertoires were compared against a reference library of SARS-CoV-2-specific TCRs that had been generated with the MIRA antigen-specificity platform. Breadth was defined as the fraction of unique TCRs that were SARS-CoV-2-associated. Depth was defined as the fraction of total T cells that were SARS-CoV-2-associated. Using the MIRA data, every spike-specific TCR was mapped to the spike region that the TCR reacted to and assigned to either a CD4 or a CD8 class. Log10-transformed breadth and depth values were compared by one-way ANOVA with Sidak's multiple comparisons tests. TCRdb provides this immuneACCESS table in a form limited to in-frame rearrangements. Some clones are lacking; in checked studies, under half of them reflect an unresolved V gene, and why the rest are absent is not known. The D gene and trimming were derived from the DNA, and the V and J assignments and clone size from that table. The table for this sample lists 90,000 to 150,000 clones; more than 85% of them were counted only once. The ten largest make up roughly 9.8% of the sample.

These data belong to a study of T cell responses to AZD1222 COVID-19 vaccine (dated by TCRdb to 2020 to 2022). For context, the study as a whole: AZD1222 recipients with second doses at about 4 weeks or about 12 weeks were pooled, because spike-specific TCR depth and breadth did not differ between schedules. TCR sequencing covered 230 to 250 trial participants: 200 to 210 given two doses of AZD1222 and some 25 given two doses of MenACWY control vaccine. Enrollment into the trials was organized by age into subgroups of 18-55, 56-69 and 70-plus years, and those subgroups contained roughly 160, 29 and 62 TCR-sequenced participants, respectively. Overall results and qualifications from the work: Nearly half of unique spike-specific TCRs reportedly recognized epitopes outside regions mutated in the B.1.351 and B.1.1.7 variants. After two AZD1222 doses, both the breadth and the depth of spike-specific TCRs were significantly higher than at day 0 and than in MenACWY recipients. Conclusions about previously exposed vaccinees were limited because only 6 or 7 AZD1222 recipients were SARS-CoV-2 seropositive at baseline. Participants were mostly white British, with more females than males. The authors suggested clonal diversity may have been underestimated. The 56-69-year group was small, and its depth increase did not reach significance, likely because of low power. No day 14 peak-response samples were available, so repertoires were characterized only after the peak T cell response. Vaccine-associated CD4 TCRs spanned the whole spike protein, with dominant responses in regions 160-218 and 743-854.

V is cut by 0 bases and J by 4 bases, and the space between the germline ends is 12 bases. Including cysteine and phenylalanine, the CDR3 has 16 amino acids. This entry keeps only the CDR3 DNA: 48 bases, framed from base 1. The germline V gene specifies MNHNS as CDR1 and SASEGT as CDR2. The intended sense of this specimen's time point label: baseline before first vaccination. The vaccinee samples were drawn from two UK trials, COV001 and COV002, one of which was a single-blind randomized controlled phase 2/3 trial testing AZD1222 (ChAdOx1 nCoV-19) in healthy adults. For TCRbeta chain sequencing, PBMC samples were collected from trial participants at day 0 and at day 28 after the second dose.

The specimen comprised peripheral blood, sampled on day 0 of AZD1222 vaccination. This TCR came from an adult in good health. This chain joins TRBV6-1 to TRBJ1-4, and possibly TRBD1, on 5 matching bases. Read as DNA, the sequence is TGTGCCAGCAGTGAAGCCGGGACGGTGATTAATGAAAAACTGTTTTTT. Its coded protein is CASSEAGTVINEKLFF.